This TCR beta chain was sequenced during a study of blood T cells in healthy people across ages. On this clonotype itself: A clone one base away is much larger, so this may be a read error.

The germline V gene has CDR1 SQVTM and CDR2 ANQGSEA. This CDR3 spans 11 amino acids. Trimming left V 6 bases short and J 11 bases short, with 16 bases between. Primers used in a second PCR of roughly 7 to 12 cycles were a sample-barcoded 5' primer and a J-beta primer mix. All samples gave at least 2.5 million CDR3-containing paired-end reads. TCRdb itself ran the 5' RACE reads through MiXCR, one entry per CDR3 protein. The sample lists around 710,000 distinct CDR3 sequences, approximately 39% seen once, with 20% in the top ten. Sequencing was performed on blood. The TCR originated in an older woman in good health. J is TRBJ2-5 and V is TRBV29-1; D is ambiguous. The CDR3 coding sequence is TGCAGCGTGGGCTCAACCGCGAAGCAGTACTTC. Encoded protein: CSVGSTAKQYF.